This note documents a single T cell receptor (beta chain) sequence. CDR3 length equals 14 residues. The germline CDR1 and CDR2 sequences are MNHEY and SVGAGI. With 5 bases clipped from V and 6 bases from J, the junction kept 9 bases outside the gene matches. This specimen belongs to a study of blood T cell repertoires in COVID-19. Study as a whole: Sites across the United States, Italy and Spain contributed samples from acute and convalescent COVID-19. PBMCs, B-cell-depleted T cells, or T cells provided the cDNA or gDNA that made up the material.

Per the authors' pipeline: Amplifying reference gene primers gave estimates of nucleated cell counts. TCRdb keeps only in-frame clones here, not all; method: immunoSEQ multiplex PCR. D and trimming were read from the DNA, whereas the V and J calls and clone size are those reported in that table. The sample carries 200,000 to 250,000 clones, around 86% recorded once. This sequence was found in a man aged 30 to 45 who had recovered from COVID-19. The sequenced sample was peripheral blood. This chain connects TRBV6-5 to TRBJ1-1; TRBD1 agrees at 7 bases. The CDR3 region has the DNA TGTGCCAGCAGTCGACAGGGTCGTGTGTCTGAAGCTTTCTTT. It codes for CASSRQGRVSEAFF.